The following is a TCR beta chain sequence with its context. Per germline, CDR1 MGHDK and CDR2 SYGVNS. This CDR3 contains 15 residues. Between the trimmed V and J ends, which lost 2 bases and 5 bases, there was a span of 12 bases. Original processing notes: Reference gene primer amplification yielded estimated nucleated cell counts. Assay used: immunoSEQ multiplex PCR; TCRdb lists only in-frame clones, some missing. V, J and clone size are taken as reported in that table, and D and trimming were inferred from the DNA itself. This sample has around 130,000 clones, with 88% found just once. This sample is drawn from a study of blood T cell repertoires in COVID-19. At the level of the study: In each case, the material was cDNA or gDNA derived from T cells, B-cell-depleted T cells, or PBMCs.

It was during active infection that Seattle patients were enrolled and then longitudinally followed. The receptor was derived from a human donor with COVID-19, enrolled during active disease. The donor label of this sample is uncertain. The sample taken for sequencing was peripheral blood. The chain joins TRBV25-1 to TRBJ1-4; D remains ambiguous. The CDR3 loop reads CASSERRGLNEKLFF. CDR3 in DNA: TGTGCCAGCAGTGAAAGGCGGGGATTGAATGAAAAACTGTTTTTT.